Listed here are 32 T cell receptor beta chains from one sample, sequenced in a study of T cells in Graves' hyperthyroidism and ophthalmopathy. It was RNA transcripts that yielded the amplified TCR beta CDR3 regions. The TCR CDR3 was amplified in a first-round RT-PCR using the HTBI primer set. MiXCR, run by TCRdb on the multiplex PCR reads, gives a single entry per CDR3 protein. The table shows about 160,000 distinct CDR3 sequences, with over 8% occurring only once. Sequenced sample: blood. These receptors all come from a woman aged 18-29 years with Graves' hyperthyroidism that later progressed to Graves' ophthalmopathy.

In this sample, this clonotype turned up many times. V is TRBV3-1 and J is TRBJ2-7; no definite D call. The germline gives CDR1 LGHDT, CDR2 YNNKEL (reference sequence). Trimming cost V 0 bases and J 2 bases, with 5 bases left between them. CDR3 length: 13 amino acids. The CDR3 DNA sequence: TGTGCCAGCAGCCAAGACAGTCCCTACGAGCAGTACTTC. Its translation is CASSQDSPYEQYF.

In this sample, this clonotype turned up many times. The V gene is TRBV24-1, the J gene TRBJ1-2; D not resolved. Germline V gene sequence: CDR1 KGHDR, CDR2 SFDVKD. This CDR3 is built from 15 residues. The germline V and J ends were trimmed by 3 bases and 3 bases, with 13 bases remaining between them. The CDR3 bases are TGTGCCACCAGTGATGACACTGAAACCCACTATGGCTACACCTTC. It encodes CATSDDTETHYGYTF.

The sample holds many counts of this clonotype. This chain links TRBV3-1 with TRBJ2-1; 7 bases match TRBD2. Trimming at V came to 4 bases and at J to 0 bases, leaving 9 bases not matched to a gene. CDR1 and CDR2 from the germline V gene are LGHDT and YNNKEL (reference sequence). This CDR3 is 17 amino acids long. CDR3 in amino acids: CASSRVSGASSYNEQFF. For the CDR3, the DNA is TGTGCCAGCAGCCGGGTCAGCGGGGCCAGCTCCTACAATGAGCAGTTCTTC.

This clonotype has ten or more counts. V is TRBV2 and J is TRBJ1-2; no clear D gene. CDR1 is SNHLY and CDR2 is FYNNEI in the germline V gene. V dropped 2 bases and J dropped 5 bases, with 15 bases sitting between them. CDR3 length equals 15 residues. This CDR3 reads CASSERQTGVYGYTF. As DNA, the CDR3 is TGTGCCAGCAGTGAAAGGCAGACCGGGGTTTATGGCTACACCTTC.

This clonotype was picked up many times. The chain is built from TRBV6-1 and TRBJ2-6; TRBD1 might be the D (6 bases). With 3 bases removed from V and 0 bases from J, the gap between germline ends came to 15 bases. The CDR3 is 18 residues long. CDR1 is MNHNS, CDR2 SASEGT, per germline. The CDR3 bases are TGTGCCAGCAGTGACTTAATGGGGGCCTTCTCTGGGGCCAACGTCCTGACTTTC. Translated, it gives CASSDLMGAFSGANVLTF.

Concerning this clonotype itself: Given a much more abundant clone one base away, this may be a read error. CDR3 loop: CAWRRDFSGGEKLFF. CDR3 nucleotides: TGTGCCTGGAGGCGGGACTTCTCCGGGGGGGAAAAACTGTTTTTT. The genes are TRBV30 and TRBJ1-4, with a tentative D call TRBD1 (5 bases). V shed 3 bases and J shed 8 bases, with 19 bases lying between them. Germline V CDR1 and CDR2: GTSNPN, SVGIG (reference sequence). CDR3 length: 15 residues.

CDR3 DNA sequence: TGTGCCACCAGCAGAGAACAAGGGCCCGGAATTTATAATTCACCCCTCCACTTT. This sequence encodes CATSREQGPGIYNSPLHF. The chain couples TRBV15 to TRBJ1-6; D not resolved. Germline V CDR1 and CDR2: LNHNV, YYDKDF (reference sequence). This CDR3 region has 18 residues. With 0 bases removed from V and 4 bases from J, the gap between germline ends came to 16 bases.

As to this clonotype: Being one base from a much bigger clone, this may be a read error. A read error is likely, as this CDR3 ends without the conserved phenylalanine or tryptophan. The chain joins TRBV6-1 to TRBJ2-1, with D possibly being TRBD1 or TRBD2 (5 bases each). Per the germline V gene, CDR1 is MNHNS and CDR2 is SASEGT. The V gene lost 2 bases and the J gene lost 3 bases, with 14 bases spanning the gap. This CDR3 region has 16 residues. As DNA, the CDR3 is TGTGCCAGCAGTGAAAGAGGGCAGGGAAACTACAATGAGCAGTTCTCC. Its protein is CASSERGQGNYNEQFS.

The chain links TRBV20-1 to TRBJ1-5, with D possibly TRBD1 on 5 matching bases. Trimming pared 3 bases from V and 1 base from J, leaving 7 bases between. Germline lookup yields CDR1 DFQATT and CDR2 SNEGSKA (reference sequence). CDR3 length equals 13 residues. The CDR3 loop is CSARRDSNQPQHF. CDR3 DNA: TGCAGTGCTAGGAGGGACAGCAATCAGCCCCAGCATTTT.

There are many counts of this clonotype. The rearrangement links TRBV6-1 to TRBJ2-7; a weak D match, TRBD2 (6 bases). Looked up from germline, CDR1 is MNHNS and CDR2 is SASEGT. V gave up 6 bases and J gave up 3 bases, with 18 bases separating them. This CDR3 has 15 residues. The DNA of the CDR3 is TGTGCCAGCAGGACGAAAGCTGGGGGGAACTACGAGCAGTACTTC. It translates to CASRTKAGGNYEQYF.

This clonotype was counted only a few times. The gene calls are TRBV20-1 and TRBJ1-4; D may be TRBD1 (5 bases). Trimming pared 6 bases from V and 8 bases from J, leaving 19 bases between. CDR1 is DFQATT, CDR2 SNEGSKA, per germline (reference sequence). There are 14 residues in the CDR3. CDR3 DNA: TGCAGTGCCCAAGAGGGCAGGGCGGGCGAAAAACTGTTTTTT. Translating it yields CSAQEGRAGEKLFF.

This chain uses TRBV4-1 with TRBJ2-1; 7 positions agree with TRBD1. After removal of 0 bases from V and 15 bases from J, the junction contained 20 bases not matched to a gene. This CDR3 contains 17 residues. CDR1 and CDR2 (germline): MGHRA, YSYEKL. In DNA, the CDR3 is TGCGCCAGCAGCCAAGAGGGGTCGGGACAGAAGTCGCATCGTCCGTTCTTC. Amino acids: CASSQEGSGQKSHRPFF.

In its sample, this clonotype was seen many times. The genes are TRBV9 and TRBJ1-1; D is uncertain. Trimming pared 0 bases from V and 0 bases from J, leaving 9 bases between. The CDR3 loop spans 15 amino acids. The germline CDR1 and CDR2 sequences are SGDLS and YYNGEE. The DNA for the CDR3 is TGTGCCAGCAGCGTAGGTCATCAAATGAACACTGAAGCTTTCTTT. This encodes CASSVGHQMNTEAFF.

As concerns this clonotype: A much larger clone differs by one base, so this may be a read error. The chain combines TRBV19 with TRBJ1-2, with TRBD1 matching 7 bases. Germline loops: CDR1 LNHDA, CDR2 SQIVND (reference sequence). This CDR3 is 15 amino acids long. The CDR3 DNA follows: TGTGCCGGTAGTATTGTACAGGGGAAGGACTATGGCTACACCTTC. Translating gives CAGSIVQGKDYGYTF.

This clonotype was recorded at least ten times. V and J are TRBV5-6 and TRBJ2-5; D gene unclear. The V gene's germline CDR1 is SGHDT and CDR2 YYEEEE. Trimming cost V 0 bases and J 2 bases, with 11 bases left between them. This CDR3 is built from 15 residues. As DNA, the CDR3 is TGTGCCAGCAGCTTGGCCATGAGTGCACAAGAGACCCAGTACTTC. Translating gives CASSLAMSAQETQYF.

This clonotype was observed at least ten times. The gene calls are TRBV11-2 and TRBJ2-3, with 11 bases lining up with TRBD2. Trimming at V came to 5 bases and at J to 4 bases, leaving 2 bases not matched to a gene. The CDR3 runs to 14 residues. In germline, CDR1 is SGHAT, CDR2 FQNNGV. The CDR3 bases are TGTGCCAGCAGCACGGGACTAGCGGCAGATACGCAGTATTTT. Its protein product is CASSTGLAADTQYF.

The chain carries TRBV5-1 and TRBJ1-2, with a tentative D call TRBD1 (6 bases). The CDR3 totals 20 residues. Trimming stripped 0 bases from V and 2 bases from J, with 26 bases between. The germline CDR1 and CDR2 sequences are SGHRS and YFSETQ. The CDR3 DNA follows: TGCGCCAGCAGCTTGGAAACCGGGACACTCGACCCCCCTCTAAACTATGGCTACACCTTC. It encodes CASSLETGTLDPPLNYGYTF.

This clonotype was recorded many times. V usage is TRBV6-1 and J usage is TRBJ2-3; D is uncertain. V was cut by 4 bases and J by 1 base, with 9 bases left in between. The CDR3 is 14 residues long. Germline CDR1 MNHNS, CDR2 SASEGT. CDR3 residues: CASSVGFGTDTQYF. CDR3 in DNA: TGTGCCAGCAGTGTGGGATTTGGCACAGATACGCAGTATTTT.

This clonotype was recorded many times. This chain connects TRBV7-9 to TRBJ2-7; TRBD1 agrees at 10 bases. The CDR3 extends over 17 amino acids. V shed 5 bases and J 4 bases; nucleotides not matched to a gene: 14. The germline gives CDR1 SEHNR, CDR2 FQNEAQ (reference sequence). CDR3 nucleotides: TGTGCCAGCAGCCAGATGCTAGGGACAGGGGATTCTTACGAGCAGTACTTC. Its translation: CASSQMLGTGDSYEQYF.

This clonotype was counted many times. The CDR3 spells CASRLNPKQGSPQHF. DNA of the CDR3: TGTGCCAGCAGACTCAACCCAAAACAGGGCAGTCCCCAGCATTTT. The genes are TRBV2 and TRBJ1-5, with D possibly matching TRBD1 (6 bases). V lost 6 bases to trimming and J lost 10 bases, with 22 bases between them. The CDR3 extends over 15 amino acids. Per germline, CDR1 SNHLY and CDR2 FYNNEI. The full variable domain, its missing parts supplied by reference TRBV2 and TRBJ1-5, is EPEVTQTPSHQVTQMGQEVILRCVPISNHLYFYWYRQILGQKVEFLVSFYNNEISEKSEIFDDQFSVERPDGSNFTLKIRSTKLEDSAMYFCASRLNPKQGSPQHFGDGTRLSIL.

In this sample, this clonotype turned up once. CDR3 sequence (DNA): TGTGCCAGCCGTAAAGCGGGAGGCCGGGTTGGAGAGCAGTTCTTC. This sequence encodes CASRKAGGRVGEQFF. V usage is TRBV5-6 and J usage is TRBJ2-1; TRBD2 agrees at 9 bases. The CDR3 sequence is 15 residues long. Trimming removed 7 bases from V and 10 bases from J; junction bases left unmatched: 15. The germline V gene encodes CDR1 SGHDT and CDR2 YYEEEE.

This clonotype was recorded many times. The chain is built from TRBV11-2 and TRBJ1-6; 9 bases align to TRBD1. The V gene's germline CDR1 is SGHAT and CDR2 FQNNGV. V dropped 1 base and J dropped 7; count of bases not matched to a gene: 8. The CDR3 runs 17 residues. Written as DNA, the CDR3 is TGTGCCAGCAGCTTAGGGACAGGGGATCGGGAGAATTCACCCCTCCACTTT. Translating gives CASSLGTGDRENSPLHF.

This chain links TRBV12-3 or TRBV12-4 with TRBJ2-2; no reliable D call. The V end lost 6 bases, the J end lost 8 bases, and 13 bases lay between the germline ends. This CDR3 region has 13 residues. DNA for the CDR3: TGTGCCAGCAGCCCTCCGGGCAGAGGGGAGCTGTTTTTT. This codes for CASSPPGRGELFF.

Ten or more counts support this clonotype. CDR3 nucleotide sequence: TGCAGCGTTCATACTAGCGGGACTAACACCGGGGAGCTGTTTTTT. This sequence encodes CSVHTSGTNTGELFF. The chain is built from TRBV29-1 and TRBJ2-2; 10 nucleotides match TRBD2. The CDR3 extends over 15 amino acids. Per the germline V gene, CDR1 is SQVTM and CDR2 is ANQGSEA. The J segment lost 2 bases and the V segment lost 5 bases, leaving 5 bases of the junction unmatched.

This clonotype was seen a handful of times. V usage is TRBV4-1 and J usage is TRBJ2-5; D might be TRBD2 (7 bases). Per germline, CDR1 MGHRA and CDR2 YSYEKL. The CDR3 contains 16 residues. Trimming took 1 base from V and 4 from J, leaving 16 bases between them. The CDR3 DNA sequence: TGCGCCAGCAGCCAAGTACGGGGGGCGATAGGAGAGACCCAGTACTTC. Amino acid sequence: CASSQVRGAIGETQYF.

The rearrangement links TRBV20-1 to TRBJ2-3; D tentatively reads TRBD1 or TRBD2 (5 bases each). The V gene's germline CDR1 is DFQATT and CDR2 SNEGSKA (reference sequence). The CDR3 has 12 residues. V was trimmed by 3 bases and J by 9 bases, leaving 13 bases between them. CDR3 protein: CSARQGERTQYF. CDR3 in DNA: TGCAGTGCTAGGCAGGGAGAGCGCACGCAGTATTTT.

This clonotype was observed at least ten times. The V call is TRBV6-1, the J call TRBJ2-7; TRBD2 matches at 7 bases. The CDR3 is 17 amino acids. V lost 5 bases to trimming and J lost 1 base; unmatched junction nucleotides: 14. CDR1 is MNHNS and CDR2 is SASEGT in the germline V gene. The CDR3 loop reads CASSYSVSSGVSYEQYF. CDR3 nucleotides: TGTGCCAGCAGTTACAGCGTTTCTAGCGGAGTATCCTACGAGCAGTACTTC.

This clonotype showed up just once. This chain uses TRBV4-1 with TRBJ1-3; D is ambiguous. Germline V gene sequence: CDR1 MGHRA, CDR2 YSYEKL. CDR3 length: 17 amino acids. V shed 0 bases and J shed 0 bases, with 12 bases lying between them. The CDR3 bases are TGCGCCAGCAGCCAAGATCCTTCGGGGTACTCTGGAAACACCATATATTTT. Protein product: CASSQDPSGYSGNTIYF.

The J gene is TRBJ1-1, the V gene TRBV7-6; no clear D. The germline V gene has CDR1 SGHVS and CDR2 FNYEAQ. The CDR3 runs to 15 residues. V was shortened by 5 bases and J by 1 base, with 14 bases between the two germline ends. CDR3 bases: TGTGCCAGCAGCCAAAGTACAGAAAAGAACACTGAAGCTTTCTTT. Translated: CASSQSTEKNTEAFF.

This clonotype was seen many times. V gene TRBV4-1 combines with J gene TRBJ1-1; no clear D. The V and J ends lost 4 bases and 1 base respectively, with 13 bases between them. Per the germline V gene, CDR1 is MGHRA and CDR2 is YSYEKL. The CDR3 totals 15 residues. Written as DNA, the CDR3 is TGCGCCAGCAGCCCCCAGACATTTCAGAACACTGAAGCTTTCTTT. This sequence encodes CASSPQTFQNTEAFF.

The sample holds many counts of this clonotype. The CDR3 loop is CASSIRQVGEQYF. The CDR3 bases are TGTGCCAGCAGCATTCGACAGGTTGGCGAGCAGTACTTC. The rearrangement joins TRBV3-1 to TRBJ2-7, with D possibly being TRBD1 (6 bases). Germline lookup yields CDR1 LGHDT and CDR2 YNNKEL (reference sequence). The V and J ends lost 5 bases and 6 bases respectively, with 14 bases between them. The CDR3 loop spans 13 amino acids.

This clonotype showed up just a few times. V usage is TRBV30 and J usage is TRBJ2-1; 7 nucleotides align to TRBD2. The CDR3 runs 16 residues. V lost 2 bases to trimming and J lost 4 bases; unmatched junction nucleotides: 11. Germline values: CDR1 GTSNPN, CDR2 SVGIG (reference sequence). DNA for the CDR3: TGTGCCTGGAGTACATTCCCGGGACTAACTTACAATGAGCAGTTCTTC. Amino acids: CAWSTFPGLTYNEQFF.